The 6 T cell receptor beta chains below were found in one sample sequenced in a study of T cell changes during pregnancy in multiple sclerosis. Sequenced by immunoSEQ multiplex PCR; TCRdb stores in-frame clones only, minus some. The sample has about 38,000 clones; more than 90% are singletons. This specimen consisted of CD8+ T cells from peripheral blood mononuclear cells, obtained after pregnancy. The receptors stem from a female donor with multiple sclerosis, enrolled in a pregnancy study.

This chain connects TRBV9 to TRBJ2-1, with 8 bases that match TRBD2. Germline assignment: CDR1 SGDLS and CDR2 YYNGEE. The CDR3 sequence is 15 residues long. Trimming removed 3 bases from V and 9 bases from J; junction bases left unmatched: 11. Written as DNA, the CDR3 is TGTGCCAGCAGCGGGGACGGCGGGGGGCGGAGTGAGCAGTTCTTC. This encodes CASSGDGGGRSEQFF.

By sample fraction, this clone is medium-sized. The V gene is TRBV9, the J gene TRBJ1-1, with no clear D. Germline lookup yields CDR1 SGDLS and CDR2 YYNGEE. CDR3 size: 13 residues. Trimming took off 5 bases at V and 1 base at J, with 9 bases between the two ends. The CDR3 protein is CASSPSWNTEAFF. The CDR3 coding sequence is TGTGCCAGCAGTCCTAGTTGGAACACTGAAGCTTTCTTT.

The V and J genes are TRBV28 and TRBJ2-7, with a weak D call TRBD2 (6 bases). With 3 bases removed from V and 2 bases from J, the gap between germline ends came to 11 bases. In germline, CDR1 is MDHEN, CDR2 SYDVKM. This CDR3 has 14 residues. The CDR3: CASSFPGTAYEQYF. DNA for the CDR3: TGTGCCAGCAGTTTCCCTGGGACTGCCTACGAGCAGTACTTC.

The chain links TRBV6-5 to TRBJ1-2; D is undetermined. The CDR3 is 14 amino acids. Per germline, CDR1 MNHEY and CDR2 SVGAGI. Trimming removed 0 bases from V and 8 bases from J, with 13 bases in between. The CDR3 DNA sequence: TGTGCCAGCAGTTACTCGAAGGATGCGGGCGGCTACACCTTC. It translates to CASSYSKDAGGYTF.

Only one count was recorded for this clone. The genes are TRBV7-8 and TRBJ2-1, with TRBD2 matching over 8 bases. Per germline, CDR1 SGHVS and CDR2 FQNEAQ. Trimming took 3 bases from V and 7 from J; bases not matched to a gene: 14. The CDR3 sequence is 17 residues long. This chain's CDR3 is CASSLGEREIAWNEQFF. CDR3 coding DNA: TGTGCCAGCAGCTTGGGGGAGCGGGAGATAGCTTGGAATGAGCAGTTCTTC.

The V and J genes are TRBV10-3 and TRBJ2-5, with 8 positions matching TRBD2. The length of the CDR3 is 18 residues. CDR1 is ENHRY, CDR2 SYGVKD, per germline. V shed 1 base and J 2 bases; nucleotides not matched to a gene: 12. The CDR3 region is CAISEFGTRIKTQETQYF. The CDR3, as DNA: TGTGCCATCAGTGAGTTCGGGACTAGGATCAAAACACAAGAGACCCAGTACTTC.